This T cell receptor (beta chain) was documented in a study of T cell changes during pregnancy in multiple sclerosis. Clones were sequenced by immunoSEQ multiplex PCR, and TCRdb holds only the in-frame ones, with some missing. The repertoire holds about 38,000 clones, with about 92% as singletons. The CDR3 has 11 amino acids. Trimming took 10 bases from V and 3 from J, leaving 9 bases between them. The germline gives CDR1 MNHNS, CDR2 SASEGT. Sequencing was performed on CD8+ T cells from peripheral blood mononuclear cells, taken in the third trimester of pregnancy. This clonotype was obtained from a female donor with multiple sclerosis, enrolled in a pregnancy study. V and J are TRBV6-1 and TRBJ1-2; D is ambiguous. DNA for the CDR3: TGTGCCAACCGCGCCGACTATGGCTACACCTTC. Protein sequence: CANRADYGYTF.